The 8 T cell receptor beta chains below were found in one sample sequenced in a study of shared clonotypes between healthy human individuals. Assay: immunoSEQ multiplex PCR; the TCRdb copy retains only in-frame clones and omits some. The table lists about 990,000 clones, around three quarters of them singletons. The sequenced sample consisted of memory CD4+ T cells from PBMCs. Subset noted: CD45RA-negative fraction. The receptors here all came from a young man in good health. Some clones in this sample may be carry-over from other donors' samples.

To note about this clone: One end of the junction does not line up with germline, which may come from a read error. V is TRBV18 and J is TRBJ1-3; D gene uncertain. Germline CDR1 KGHSH, CDR2 LQKENI. This CDR3 spans 16 amino acids. Here the CDR3 DNA reads TGTGCCAGCTCGCCACCCCAGTTGAGCTCTGGAAACACCATATATTTT. This sequence encodes CASSPPQLSSGNTIYF.

The V call is TRBV29-1, the J call TRBJ1-5; 9 bases agree with TRBD1. Germline V gene lookup returns CDR1 SQVTM and CDR2 ANQGSEA. The V and J ends lost 0 bases and 6 bases, in that order; junction bases with no gene match: 6. The CDR3 spans 15 residues. The CDR3 region is CSVEETGGVGQPQHF. CDR3 DNA: TGCAGCGTTGAAGAGACAGGGGGTGTGGGTCAGCCCCAGCATTTT.

In nucleotides, the CDR3 is TGCGCCAGCAGCCACAGCGGGAGTTCGAGAGAGCAGTACTTC. Translation: CASSHSGSSREQYF. This chain connects TRBV4-3 to TRBJ2-7; TRBD2 matches at 8 bases. The ends lost 3 bases at V and 7 bases at J; junction bases unmatched: 8. Germline CDR1 and CDR2: LGHNA and YSLEER. The CDR3 is 14 amino acids.

This sequence joins TRBV20-1 and TRBJ2-3; D is unresolved. This CDR3 comprises 11 residues. Germline loops: CDR1 DFQATT, CDR2 SNEGSKA (reference sequence). The V end lost 6 bases, the J end lost 4 bases, and 8 bases lay between the germline ends. The CDR3 spells CSANVPDTQYF. In DNA, the CDR3 is TGCAGTGCCAACGTACCAGATACGCAGTATTTT.

The CDR3 DNA follows: TGTGCCAGCAGTGGGGCCCGTCAGCCCCAGCATTTT. The encoded protein is CASSGARQPQHF. The rearrangement joins TRBV2 to TRBJ1-5; no clear D. The CDR3 is made up of 12 amino acids. Trimming cost V 4 bases and J 6 bases, with 7 bases left between them. Germline assignment: CDR1 SNHLY and CDR2 FYNNEI.

The V gene is TRBV11-3, the J gene TRBJ1-1; TRBD1 might be the D (5 bases). CDR1 SGHNT and CDR2 YENEEA come from the germline V gene. CDR3 length: 13 residues. V lost 5 bases, J lost 1 base, and 8 bases lay in between. CDR3 amino acids: CASSMGTNTEAFF. The CDR3 DNA reads as TGTGCCAGCAGCATGGGGACGAACACTGAAGCTTTCTTT. The complete variable domain, with remaining parts taken from reference TRBV11-3 and TRBJ1-1, reads EAGVVQSPRYKIIEKKQPVAFWCNPISGHNTLYWYLQNLGQGPELLIRYENEEAVDDSQLPKDRFSAERLKGVDSTLKIQPAELGDSAVYLCASSMGTNTEAFFGQGTRLTVV.

The rearrangement joins TRBV5-4 to TRBJ2-2, with D perhaps being TRBD1 or TRBD2 (5 bases each). Germline-derived CDR1 and CDR2 are SGHNT and YYREEE (reference sequence). This CDR3 spans 15 amino acids. The V end was cut by 1 base, the J end by 7 bases, with 14 bases between. As DNA, the CDR3 is TGTGCCAGCAGCTTGCAAGGGACGCGAGGCGGGGAGCTGTTTTTT. This encodes CASSLQGTRGGELFF. The entire variable domain, with the rest obtained from reference TRBV5-4 and TRBJ2-2, is as follows: ETGVTQSPTHLIKTRGQQVTLRCSSQSGHNTVSWYQQALGQGPQFIFQYYREEENGRGNFPPRFSGLQFPNYSSELNVNALELDDSALYLCASSLQGTRGGELFFGEGSRLTVL.

The chain couples TRBV7-3 to TRBJ2-3; the match to TRBD1 covers 10 bases. Trimming removed 5 bases from V and 3 bases from J; junction bases left unmatched: 5. The CDR3 sequence is 15 residues long. Germline V gives CDR1 SGHTA, CDR2 FQGTGA. The CDR3 spells CASSRLGQGTDTQYF. CDR3 coding DNA: TGTGCCAGCAGCAGGCTGGGACAGGGGACAGATACGCAGTATTTT.